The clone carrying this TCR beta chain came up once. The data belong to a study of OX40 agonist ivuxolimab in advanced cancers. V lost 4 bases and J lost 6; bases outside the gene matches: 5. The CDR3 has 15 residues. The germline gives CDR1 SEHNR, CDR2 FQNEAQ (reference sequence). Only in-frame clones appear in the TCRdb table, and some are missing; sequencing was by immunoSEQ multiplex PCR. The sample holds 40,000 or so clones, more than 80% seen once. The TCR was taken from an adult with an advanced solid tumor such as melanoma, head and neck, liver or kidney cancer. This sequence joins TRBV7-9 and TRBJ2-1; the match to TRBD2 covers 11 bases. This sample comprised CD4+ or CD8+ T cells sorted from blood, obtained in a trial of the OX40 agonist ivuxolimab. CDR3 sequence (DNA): TGTGCCAGCAGCTCAACTAGCGGGGGCCCCAATGAGCAGTTCTTC. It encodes CASSSTSGGPNEQFF.